This T cell receptor (beta chain) was sequenced for a study of cytomegalovirus exposure and HLA in healthy donors. CDR3 length equals 12 residues. Germline CDR1 is ENHRY and CDR2 is SYGVKD. Trimming removed 5 bases at V and 5 bases at J, with 9 bases between. Both 60 Vbeta primers and 13 Jbeta primers went into the PCR. Method: immunoSEQ multiplex PCR; TCRdb's copy keeps in-frame clones and lacks some. Here the sample spans about 210,000 clones, about four fifths being singletons. The material sequenced was PBMCs. The V call is TRBV10-3, the J call TRBJ1-1; unclear D gene. The TCR comes from a man aged 35-49 years in good health and CMV-seropositive. CDR3 coding DNA: TGTGCCATCAGTTTTTCGGGAACTGAAGCTTTCTTT. Translated, it gives CAISFSGTEAFF.